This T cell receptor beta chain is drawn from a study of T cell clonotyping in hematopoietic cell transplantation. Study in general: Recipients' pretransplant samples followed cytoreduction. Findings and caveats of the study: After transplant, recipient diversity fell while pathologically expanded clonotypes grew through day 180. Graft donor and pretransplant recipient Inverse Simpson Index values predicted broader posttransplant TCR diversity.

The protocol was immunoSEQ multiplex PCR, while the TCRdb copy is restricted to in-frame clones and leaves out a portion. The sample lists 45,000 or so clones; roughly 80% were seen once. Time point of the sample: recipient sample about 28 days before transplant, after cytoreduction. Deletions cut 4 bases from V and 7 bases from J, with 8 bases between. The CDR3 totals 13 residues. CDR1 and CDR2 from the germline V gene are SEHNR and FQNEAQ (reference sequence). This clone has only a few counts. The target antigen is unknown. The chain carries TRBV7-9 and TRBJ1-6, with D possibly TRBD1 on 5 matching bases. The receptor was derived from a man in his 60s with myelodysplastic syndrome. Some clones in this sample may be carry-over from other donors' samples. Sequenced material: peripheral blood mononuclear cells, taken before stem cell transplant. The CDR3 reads CASSSTENSPLHF. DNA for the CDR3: TGTGCCAGCAGCTCGACAGAAAATTCACCCCTCCACTTT. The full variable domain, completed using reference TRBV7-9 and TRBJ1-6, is DTGVSQNPRHKITKRGQNVTFRCDPISEHNRLYWYRQTLGQGPEFLTYFQNEAQLEKSRLLSDRFSAERPKGSFSTLEIQRTEQGDSAMYLCASSSTENSPLHFGNGTRLTVT.